A single sample gave rise to the 19 T cell receptor beta chains below, sequenced in a study of blood T cell repertoires in COVID-19. Clones were read by immunoSEQ multiplex PCR, and TCRdb kept only the in-frame ones, dropping some. The repertoire has roughly 290,000 clones, about nine tenths of them found once; the top ten carry less than 2%. Sample: PBMCs or T cells enriched from blood (not recorded which). The source of these receptors is a middle-aged woman who had recovered from COVID-19.

This clone has just one count. The genes are TRBV7-2 and TRBJ1-6; D unclear. The CDR3 totals 13 residues. Germline CDR1 is SGHTA and CDR2 is FQGNSA. V lost 2 bases to trimming and J lost 6 bases, with 5 bases between them. CDR3 sequence (DNA): TGTGCCAGCAGCTTACCGGGTAATTCACCCCTCCACTTT. Encoded protein: CASSLPGNSPLHF.

This chain uses TRBV2 with TRBJ1-6; 9 nucleotides align to TRBD1. CDR3 length: 15 residues. The trim removed 9 bases at V and 9 bases at J, leaving 12 bases unmatched. Germline V gene sequence: CDR1 SNHLY, CDR2 FYNNEI. CDR3 sequence (DNA): TGTGCCAGTAGGCCCCAACAGGGGGCGCTTTCACCCCTCCACTTT. Translating it yields CASRPQQGALSPLHF.

This clone was detected once. The V and J genes are TRBV29-1 and TRBJ2-1; D is possibly TRBD1 (6 bases). Germline V gives CDR1 SQVTM, CDR2 ANQGSEA. The CDR3 loop spans 14 amino acids. V dropped 1 base and J dropped 12 bases, with 19 bases sitting between them. The chain's CDR3 is CSVEGSNRASGQFF. The CDR3 DNA is TGCAGCGTTGAAGGTTCCAACAGGGCAAGTGGGCAGTTCTTC.

The rearrangement links TRBV6-5 to TRBJ1-3; TRBD1 is a possible D gene (5 bases). The V and J ends lost 2 bases and 2 bases respectively, with 7 bases between them. Germline CDR1 is MNHEY and CDR2 is SVGAGI. The CDR3 is made up of 14 amino acids. The CDR3 nucleotides read TGTGCCAGCAGTTACACAGGTCCTGGAAACACCATATATTTT. Encoded protein: CASSYTGPGNTIYF.

This chain uses TRBV30 with TRBJ2-1; no definite D call. Germline loops: CDR1 GTSNPN, CDR2 SVGIG (reference sequence). The CDR3 is made up of 11 amino acids. Trimming removed 5 bases at V and 5 bases at J, with 7 bases between. CDR3 nucleotide sequence: TGTGCCTGGCGACTTAACAATGAGCAGTTCTTC. Translated, it gives CAWRLNNEQFF.

This clone was counted between two and nine times. This sequence joins TRBV2 and TRBJ1-2; 7 bases are a match to TRBD1. V was pared by 6 bases and J by 8 bases, with 9 bases of the junction left unmatched. This CDR3 contains 13 residues. Germline V gene data show CDR1 as SNHLY and CDR2 as FYNNEI. The CDR3 region has the DNA TGTGCCAGCAGATGGGAGAGGGGGCAAGGCTACACCTTC. Amino acid sequence: CASRWERGQGYTF.

The genes are TRBV13 and TRBJ1-3; 7 bases are a match to TRBD1. The ends lost 4 bases at V and 0 bases at J; junction bases unmatched: 12. CDR3 length: 18 amino acids. Germline loops: CDR1 PRHDT, CDR2 FYEKMQ (reference sequence). The CDR3 region is CASSSHRQGWDSGNTIYF. The DNA for the CDR3 is TGTGCCAGCAGCTCCCATCGACAGGGATGGGACTCTGGAAACACCATATATTTT.

The genes are TRBV7-9 and TRBJ1-1; D remains ambiguous. Germline lookup yields CDR1 SEHNR and CDR2 FQNEAQ (reference sequence). This CDR3 contains 15 residues. Trimming removed 5 bases at V and 2 bases at J, with 15 bases between. The CDR3 sequence: CASSHRRGINTEAFF. In DNA, the CDR3 is TGTGCCAGCAGCCACCGGCGAGGGATAAACACTGAAGCTTTCTTT.

The V and J genes are TRBV24-1 and TRBJ1-5, with D hard to call. There are 11 residues in the CDR3. Per germline, CDR1 KGHDR and CDR2 SFDVKD. V gave up 6 bases and J gave up 5 bases, with 4 bases separating them. The CDR3 sequence is CATSLHQPQHF. For the CDR3, the DNA is TGTGCCACCAGTCTACATCAGCCCCAGCATTTT.

V and J are TRBV5-1 and TRBJ1-2; TRBD1 matches at 7 bases. This CDR3 is 14 amino acids long. V trimming: 0 bases; J trimming: 4 bases; junction bases outside the gene matches: 3. Germline CDR1 and CDR2: SGHRS and YFSETQ. Here the CDR3 reads CASSLGDRSYGYTF. The DNA for the CDR3 is TGCGCCAGCAGCTTGGGGGACAGAAGCTATGGCTACACCTTC.

The chain has TRBV30 and TRBJ1-5; 8 bases line up with TRBD1. The CDR3 sequence is 15 residues long. Germline trimming cut 0 bases from V and 7 bases from J; bases unmatched to any gene: 8. The V gene's germline CDR1 is GTSNPN and CDR2 SVGIG (reference sequence). The DNA of the CDR3 is TGTGCCTGGAGTGTGGGTGGACAGGGTGGGCAGCCCCAGCATTTT. Translated: CAWSVGGQGGQPQHF.

The chain has TRBV13 and TRBJ2-3; 8 positions agree with TRBD1. Trimming at V came to 1 base and at J to 4 bases, leaving 4 bases not matched to a gene. Germline values: CDR1 PRHDT, CDR2 FYEKMQ (reference sequence). CDR3 size: 15 residues. The DNA for the CDR3 is TGTGCCAGCAGCTTAGACAGGGGGATATCAGATACGCAGTATTTT. This sequence encodes CASSLDRGISDTQYF. Based on the CDR3 plus reference TRBV13 and TRBJ2-3, the full variable domain is AAGVIQSPRHLIKEKRETATLKCYPIPRHDTVYWYQQGPGQDPQFLISFYEKMQSDKGSIPDRFSAQQFSDYHSELNMSSLELGDSALYFCASSLDRGISDTQYFGPGTRLTVL.

This sequence joins TRBV19 and TRBJ2-5; TRBD2 agrees at 7 bases. Trimming removed 4 bases from V and 2 bases from J; junction bases left unmatched: 4. Germline V gene lookup returns CDR1 LNHDA and CDR2 SQIVND (reference sequence). The CDR3 consists of 14 residues. DNA for the CDR3: TGTGCCAGTAGTACCTCTAGCGGACAAGAGACCCAGTACTTC. Amino acids: CASSTSSGQETQYF.

This sequence joins TRBV24-1 and TRBJ2-1; 12 bases fit TRBD2. Trimming removed 5 bases from V and 8 bases from J; junction bases left unmatched: 6. Germline loops: CDR1 KGHDR, CDR2 SFDVKD. The CDR3 spans 15 residues. The CDR3 nucleotides are TGTGCCACCAGTGCTACTAGCGGGGGGATGTATGAGCAGTTCTTC. Protein: CATSATSGGMYEQFF.

The rearrangement uses TRBV6-6 and TRBJ1-3; D may be TRBD1 (5 bases). Trimming left V 2 bases short and J 4 bases short, with 12 bases between. Germline V lookup: CDR1 MNHNY, CDR2 SVGAGI (reference sequence). CDR3 length equals 15 residues. The CDR3 DNA is TGTGCCAGCAGTTACCAGGGACTATCCGGAAACACCATATATTTT. Translating it yields CASSYQGLSGNTIYF.

The chain has TRBV3-1 (or the pseudogene TRBV3-2) and TRBJ1-6; 7 bases align to TRBD1. The J segment lost 7 bases and the V segment lost 4 bases, leaving 4 bases of the junction unmatched. Germline values: CDR1 LGHDT, CDR2 YNNKEL (reference sequence). The CDR3 sequence is 14 residues long. CDR3 residues: CASSLRQGNSPLHF. The CDR3 nucleotides are TGTGCCAGCAGCCTAAGACAGGGAAATTCACCCCTCCACTTT.

V gene TRBV27 combines with J gene TRBJ1-1; the D gene is possibly TRBD1 (6 bases). CDR1 is MNHEY and CDR2 is SMNVEV in the germline V gene (reference sequence). This CDR3 contains 13 residues. The germline V and J ends were trimmed by 6 bases and 2 bases, with 10 bases remaining between them. The CDR3: CASRHRVNTEAFF. CDR3 nucleotides: TGTGCCAGCAGGCACAGGGTAAACACTGAAGCTTTCTTT.

This clone showed up just once. The J gene is TRBJ1-5, the V gene TRBV30; unclear D gene. In germline, CDR1 is GTSNPN, CDR2 SVGIG (reference sequence). V was cut by 0 bases and J by 0 bases, with 6 bases left in between. This CDR3 spans 14 amino acids. The CDR3 spells CAWSVGHSNQPQHF. The CDR3 DNA is TGTGCCTGGAGTGTGGGCCATAGCAATCAGCCCCAGCATTTT.

In its sample, this clone was seen once. CDR3 DNA sequence: TGTGCCAGCAGTGGGCTAGCGGGGGTCATTCAGTACTTC. It codes for CASSGLAGVIQYF. This sequence joins TRBV2 and TRBJ2-4; 10 bases line up with TRBD2. CDR3 length: 13 amino acids. The V gene end was trimmed by 4 bases and the J gene end by 9 bases; junction bases not matched to a gene: 3. The germline CDR1 and CDR2 sequences are SNHLY and FYNNEI.